This T cell receptor beta chain was documented in a study of a mutant IDH1 vaccine in newly diagnosed glioma (dated by TCRdb to the early 2020s). In terms of the full investigation: Vaccination began 4-6 weeks after radiotherapy alone, or alongside temozolomide cycles in the chemotherapy-containing groups. Of the 32 patients who were treated, around 60% were male and approximately 40% were female, and the mean age was around 40 years. Peripheral blood was collected at six visits: V03 (baseline), V05, V07, V10, V12 and V13. Before enrollment, most patients had been given radiochemotherapy with temozolomide as standard therapy, while the rest had received either radiotherapy alone or temozolomide alone. Longitudinal TCRB deep sequencing was performed for roughly 25 treated patients wherever samples were available for exploratory analyses. Visit V12 was the week-35 safety follow-up and visit V13 was the week-47 end of study.

Libraries were constructed by the immunoSEQ multiplex PCR assay. Following the manufacturer's protocol, the hsTCRB Kit was used to amplify rearranged TCR beta chain sequences. TCRB libraries were sequenced on an Illumina MiSeq. The study's own analysis went as follows. The proprietary platform of the kit vendor was used for demultiplexing, trimming and gene mapping. Here the immuneACCESS table is served through TCRdb, limited to in-frame sequences with V and J called. Missing clones are a known gap in these copies; in checked studies unresolved V genes cover under half, and the rest lacks a known reason. V and J calls and clone size come straight from that table; D and trimming were deduced from the DNA. Recorded for this sample are 30,000 or so clones; about four fifths of them occurred a single time. The ten largest account for about 30% of the sample. Looking up the germline V gene (reference sequence) yields CDR1 SEHNR and CDR2 FQNEAQ. From its cysteine to its phenylalanine, the CDR3 spans 18 amino acids. The DNA shown is the 54-base CDR3, in frame from base 1. Compared with germline, V lacks 5 bases and J lacks 4 bases; bases without a gene match: 10.

Broader findings and caveats from the paper: The authors stated that sample limitations prevented analyses of patient blood samples from being reproduced. PBMC samples for TCRB deep sequencing were selected based on availability. Changes in the top peripheral T cell clonotypes picked up by TCRB sequencing did not appear to be linked to pseudoprogression. Immune responses induced by the vaccine were seen in roughly 95% of patients across multiple MHC alleles.

About this clone: This clone's antigen is unknown. No quality values exist for individual bases; no much larger clone is one base distant.

The label giving this sample's time point can be read as: week 47, end of study. Each vaccine dose was 300 ug of a 20-mer mutant IDH1 peptide in Montanide, given subcutaneously with topical imiquimod. Eight vaccinations were administered to patients in weeks 1, 3, 5, 7, 11, 15, 19 and 23, corresponding to visits V03 through V10. All donors had newly diagnosed IDH1-mutant astrocytomas of WHO grade 3 or 4 that showed loss of nuclear ATRX. The samples were drawn from NOA16, a multicentre, single-arm, open-label phase I trial in Germany that tested a mutant IDH1 peptide vaccine in humans for the first time. The DNeasy Blood and Tissue Kit was used to extract genomic DNA from EDTA blood for TCRB sequencing.

This receptor chain uses TRBV7-9 and TRBJ2-3; 15 bases in between match TRBD2. The clonotype originates from a man between 25 and 39 years old with glioma. The sequencing here drew on PBMCs, taken from a glioma patient whose treatment included an IDH1 peptide vaccine. CDR3 region: CASSGRTSGGAVADTQYF. The base sequence is TGTGCCAGCAGCGGACGGACTAGCGGGGGGGCCGTGGCAGATACGCAGTATTTT.